The next 5 T cell receptor beta chains were all read from a single sample in a study of vaccination effects on CD4 cells after COVID-19. Isolating CD4+ T cells followed about 11 days of culture. Their recognized antigens are unknown. The data were produced by immunoSEQ multiplex PCR, yet TCRdb's version contains in-frame clones alone and is incomplete. The sample consists of about 76,000 clones, 77% of them appearing once. The sequencing used CD4+ T cells from PBMCs cultured without peptide, collected before COVID-19 vaccination. These receptors were collected from a human donor who received a COVID-19 vaccine.

In its sample, this clone was seen a few times. The rearrangement links TRBV6-5 to TRBJ1-2; TRBD1 aligns across 8 bases. The CDR3 totals 14 residues. CDR1 and CDR2 (germline): MNHEY, SVGAGI. J gave up 7 bases and V 3 bases, and 7 bases lay outside the gene matches. The CDR3 region is CASSYTTGDFGYTF. The CDR3 coding sequence is TGTGCCAGCAGTTATACGACAGGGGATTTTGGCTACACCTTC.

This chain joins TRBV5-1 and TRBJ2-3; TRBD1 aligns across 7 bases. Germline assignment: CDR1 SGHRS and CDR2 YFSETQ. The trim removed 2 bases at V and 3 bases at J, leaving 9 bases unmatched. This CDR3 is 16 amino acids long. The CDR3, as DNA: TGCGCCAGCAGCTTTCAGGGGGTGGTTCGGACAGATACGCAGTATTTT. The encoded protein is CASSFQGVVRTDTQYF.

The V call is TRBV24-1, the J call TRBJ1-2, with 7 bases lining up with TRBD1. The V segment lost 1 base and the J segment 4 bases; nucleotides outside the gene matches: 5. The CDR3 spans 15 residues. The germline gives CDR1 KGHDR, CDR2 SFDVKD. Here the CDR3 reads CATSDFRRTGYGYTF. DNA of the CDR3: TGTGCCACCAGTGATTTCCGTCGGACAGGCTATGGCTACACCTTC.

This chain connects TRBV5-6 to TRBJ2-4, with a possible D match to TRBD2 (5 bases). The V end was cut by 0 bases, the J end by 7 bases, with 17 bases between. Germline CDR1 and CDR2: SGHDT and YYEEEE. The CDR3 contains 16 residues. In nucleotides, the CDR3 is TGTGCCAGCAGCTTGGACAACGGGAAGGCCACGAACATTCAGTACTTC. Translated: CASSLDNGKATNIQYF.

The chain uses TRBV2 and TRBJ2-6; D is ambiguous. The CDR3 spans 12 residues. V was shortened by 6 bases and J by 2 bases, with 2 bases between the two germline ends. Germline assignment: CDR1 SNHLY and CDR2 FYNNEI. For the CDR3, the DNA is TGTGCCAGCAGGGCTGGGGCCAACGTCCTGACTTTC. Protein sequence: CASRAGANVLTF.